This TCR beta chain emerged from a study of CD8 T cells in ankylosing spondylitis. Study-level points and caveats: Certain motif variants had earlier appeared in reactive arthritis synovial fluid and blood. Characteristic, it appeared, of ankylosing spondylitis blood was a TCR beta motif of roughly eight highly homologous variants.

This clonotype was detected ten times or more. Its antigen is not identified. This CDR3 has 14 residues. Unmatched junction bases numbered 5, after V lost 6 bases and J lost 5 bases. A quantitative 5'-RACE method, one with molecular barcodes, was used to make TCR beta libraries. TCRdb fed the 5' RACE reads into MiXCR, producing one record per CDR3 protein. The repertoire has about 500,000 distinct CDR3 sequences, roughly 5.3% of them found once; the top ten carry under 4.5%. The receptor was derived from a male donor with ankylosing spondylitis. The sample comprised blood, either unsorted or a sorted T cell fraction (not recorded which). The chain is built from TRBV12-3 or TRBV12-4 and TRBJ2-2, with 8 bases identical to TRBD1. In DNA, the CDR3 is TGTGCCAGCAGCCATTACAGGGGGACCGGGGAGCTGTTTTTT. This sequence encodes CASSHYRGTGELFF.